This T cell receptor beta chain was captured in a study of response to subunit inactivated influenza vaccine. TCRdb independently ran MiXCR on the RT-PCR reads; one entry per CDR3 protein. The repertoire consists of about 540,000 distinct CDR3 sequences, with approximately 20% occurring once and the leading ten covering roughly 2.8%. There are 16 residues in the CDR3. Trimming took 6 bases from V and 5 from J; bases not matched to a gene: 12. Germline loops: CDR1 MNHNS, CDR2 SASEGT. These sequences were also reported in another study, on T cells expressing NK-cell markers. This second study notes: As the method of synthesis, 5'RACE template switching with UMIs yielded TCR beta cDNA.

Specimen: CD4+ T cells sorted from PBMCs, collected 11 to 12 days after vaccination. This chain joins TRBV6-1 and TRBJ2-2; 7 nucleotides line up with TRBD2. The sequence came from a man aged 50 or older who received an inactivated influenza vaccine. Here the CDR3 DNA reads TGTGCCAGCAGGGCCTGGAGCGGGACCGGAACCGGGGAGCTGTTTTTT. Residues: CASRAWSGTGTGELFF.